This T cell receptor beta chain emerged from a study of cytomegalovirus exposure and HLA in healthy donors (dated by TCRdb to the late 2010s). About the full investigation: An earlier analysis of some 600 of the donors reported under 300 Gb of sequence data and about 120 million unique TCR beta sequences obtained from about 179 million T cells. Both class I and class II loci were covered by HLA typing, at four-digit resolution. Of the roughly 430 genotyped donors, around 81% fell in the genetic ancestry cluster associated with self-reported Caucasian donors. Every repertoire in the discovery cohort had been generated on one and the same sequencing platform. Donor age, sex, ethnicity and CMV serostatus were collected together with the repertoire data. The T cell repertoires of 666 subjects were profiled by immunosequencing and related to cytomegalovirus serostatus. The later analysis used no new phenotypic data to find candidate immune exposures, relying instead on TCR beta sequences and their occurrence across donors. The number of donors typed differed by locus, with about 620-630 for A, B, C, DRB1 and DQB1, about 500 for DQA1, over 600 for DPA1, and 400 to 490 for DPB1. To decide whether each TCR beta V gene segment behaved as functional or pseudogenic, an earlier analysis of some 600 of the donors relied on high-throughput TCR beta sequencing. A later analysis re-examined previously published TCR beta repertoires from roughly 650 donors and added high-resolution HLA genotyping to investigate patterns of TCR occurrence. To predict cytomegalovirus infection status, the study combined high-throughput TCR immunosequencing, statistical association of individual TCRs with disease status, and machine learning. Roughly 5 DR-DQ haplotypes were handled as single units for association and clustering, since linkage in the cohort was strong. An early release that covered roughly 600 HLA-typed donors contained about 290 gigabases of sequencing data and about 93 million unique TCR sequences. Besides the first cohort of roughly 700 subjects, a separate validation cohort made up of roughly 120 different subjects was used. Among 300 to 500 genotyped donors of the cohort, an average of about 220,000 unique TCR beta nucleotide sequences was sequenced per donor, of which 15% to 20% were non-productive. The study was designed to test whether signatures of past pathogen exposure could be identified by cataloging public T cell receptors. In a later genetic analysis, genome-wide SNP genotypes for about 65% of the roughly 700 donors were used, and that subset was treated as a discovery cohort.

A few counts support this clone. The antigen it recognizes is unknown. No much larger clonotype is one base removed from it; base qualities were not supplied. According to the germline V gene, CDR1 reads SGDLS and CDR2 reads YYNGEE. The V end loses 5 bases and the J end loses 7 bases, and a stretch of 10 bases separates them. Spanning cysteine to phenylalanine, the CDR3 consists of 11 amino acids. Just the 33-base CDR3 DNA is kept, in frame starting at base 1. The cohort was made up of approximately 670 healthy bone marrow donors. All cohort members were sampled while nominally healthy, although unrecorded immune exposures were likely present. The donor was CMV seropositive and was included in the group of about 290 seropositive cohort members. A peripheral blood sample was collected from each donor, and TCR beta sequencing was performed on peripheral blood mononuclear cells. Genomic DNA extraction from the blood cell samples was performed with the Qiagen DNeasy Blood Extraction Kit.

The research as a whole found: This cohort had only TCR beta chains sequenced, and the lack of alpha or paired-chain data limited which features could be detected. Across donors, most TCR sequences were observed very rarely, whereas some public TCRs were present in many individuals. Because HLA typing was unavailable for some donors at each locus, only the typed subset was used in association tests. Correlated functional status among segregating V segments might reflect linkage disequilibrium, but an unknown experimental factor could not be ruled out. An earlier analysis of 587 of the donors showed that most TCR beta V segments appeared in productive rearrangements either about 87% or about 30% of the time, which broadly matched IMGT annotations. According to a later genetic analysis, donors in an Asian-associated ancestry cluster had fewer N-insertions in productive TCRs than the approximately 650-donor mean. A later analysis found that most CMV-associated TCR beta chains appeared HLA-restricted, with HLA associations seemingly driven largely by CMV exposure. In the study, approximately 150 TCR beta chains were listed as associated with cytomegalovirus. A later analysis found that TCR association rates varied across HLA loci, with DRB1 alleles showing the most associated TCRs and HLA-C alleles the fewest. Because the 87-base-pair reads could not distinguish some IMGT-functional V segments, including TRBV6-2 and TRBV6-3, those segments were excluded. A further reported finding was that TCR beta sequences accurately predicted the HLA-A and HLA-B alleles for most subjects in the first cohort. A cluster of highly shared sequence variants was judged likely to represent a technical artifact of the sequencing pipeline. In a later analysis, HLA-associated TCR beta chains were found to be more clonally expanded and to have lower generation probabilities than equally common non-associated chains. The authors suggested that the approach could potentially be generalized to other disease states and immunological phenotypes. For the cohort, immune exposure information was limited to CMV serostatus. Presence/absence analyses assumed roughly uniform sequencing depth across donors, an assumption that may not hold. The earlier analysis of some 540 of the donors excluded about 16 rarely observed V segments, including chromosome 9 orphons, because counts were too low. Assigning TCR associations to individual alleles was difficult when HLA alleles, especially DR and DQ, strongly co-occurred. In a later analysis, several top co-occurrence clusters were reported to appear linked to parvovirus B19, influenza, CMV and Epstein-Barr virus. The classifier was reported to diagnose cytomegalovirus status with high specificity and sensitivity in both the original and validation cohorts. A few of the identified cytomegalovirus-associated TCR beta chains were confirmed in vitro to be specific for cytomegalovirus antigens. An association between a missense DCLRE1C variant and V-gene and J-gene trimming of TCR beta chains was found in a later genetic analysis and replicated in an independent cohort. A later analysis associated 16,951 TCR beta sequences with specific HLA alleles at a false discovery rate of 0.05.

The protocol used for the library was the immunoSEQ multiplex PCR assay. For the multiplex PCR, a mixture combining 60 forward primers for TCR Vbeta segments and 13 reverse primers for TCR Jbeta segments was used. The CDR3 region of rearranged TCR beta genes was amplified from genomic DNA by a multiplex PCR assay. The amplified TCR beta libraries were sequenced on the Illumina HiSeq System as 87-base-pair reads. As for the original processing: In a later analysis, tens of millions of unique TCR beta chains were counted across the approximately 640 repertoires, and roughly 9.9 million of these chains were shared by at least two donors. To remove PCR and sequencing errors, raw reads were error-corrected and collapsed into unique sequences using a nearest-neighbor algorithm that merged closely related sequences. Alignment of CDR3 sequences to IMGT reference sequences was used to assign V, D and J gene segments. For a sequence to be retained, a match of at least six nucleotides to both a V gene segment and a J gene segment was required. A rearrangement was called productive if the CDR3 had no stop codons and remained in frame with V and J, and every other rearrangement was called non-productive. Following IMGT convention, CDR3 was defined as the stretch from the second conserved V-encoded cysteine to the conserved J-encoded phenylalanine. The earlier analysis of roughly 590 of the donors excluded any sequence lacking an unambiguous match to a single V gene segment. In an earlier analysis of 450 to 750 of the donors, a V segment was called functional when productive rearrangements were above 56.7%, and segregating when the standard deviation between donors exceeded 5%. A statistical classification framework was built to diagnose cytomegalovirus status from the catalog of TCR beta chain sequences. In a later analysis, V and J genes were assigned by comparing TCR nucleotide sequences against IMGT/GENE-DB human TR gene sequences. Using the TCRdist pipeline, a later analysis assigned CDR3 sequences along with most-parsimonious VDJ recombination scenarios. In a later analysis, every TCR beta chain was defined by the combination of its CDR3 amino acid sequence and its V-gene family, and reads without a unique V-gene family were dropped. In a later analysis, a few hundred highly shared, low-generation-probability nucleotide sequences were removed to address suspected cross-contamination and a sequencing artifact. In a later analysis, a clonal expansion index for each public chain was calculated from normalized within-repertoire ranks of inferred template counts. In a later analysis, generation probabilities were computed with a VDJ recombination model fitted to out-of-frame rearrangements, and the resulting probabilities were checked against IGoR. Hypergeometric tests were used in a later analysis to score TCR-TCR, TCR-HLA and TCR-CMV co-occurrence, with a repertoire-size bias correction applied to the TCR pairs. In a later analysis, false discovery rates were estimated by permuting HLA or CMV assignments 20 times. In a later analysis, co-occurring TCRs were grouped using DBSCAN, with TCRdist sequence similarity added in when clustering inside HLA-allele-positive subsets. For co-occurrence clustering, repertoires with fewer than 30,000 or more than 120,000 public chains were excluded, along with four to six repertoires with anomalous nucleotide sharing. The clones in this table, taken by TCRdb from immuneACCESS, are in-frame only. Not every clone is retained; where verified, under half of the shortfall comes from an unresolved V gene, and the cause of the rest is unknown. From that table come the V and J calls and clone size; the DNA was used to work out D and trimming. For this sample the table gives some 120,000 clones, of which about two thirds were detected only once. Approximately 4.3% of the sample comes from the top ten.

The TCR sequence derives from a man aged 60 to 69 in good health and CMV-seropositive. Sequenced material: PBMCs. The chain is encoded by TRBV9 joined to TRBJ2-7; the D gene is perhaps TRBD2, on 5 matching bases. CDR3 sequence: CASRSSGEQYF. The DNA is TGTGCCAGCAGGTCCAGCGGAGAGCAGTACTTC. The entire variable domain, with the stretches around the CDR3 drawn from the reference TRBV9 and TRBJ2-7 proteins, is DSGVTQTPKHLITATGQRVTLRCSPRSGDLSVYWYQQSLDQGLQFLIQYYNGEERAKGNILERFSAQQFPDLHSELNLSSLELGDSALYFCASRSSGEQYFGPGTRLTVT.